This T cell receptor beta chain was obtained from a study of blood T cells in healthy people across ages. The junction had 8 bases not matched to a gene; V was cut back by 3 bases and J by 1 base. Per the germline V gene, CDR1 is SGDLS and CDR2 is YYNGEE. CDR3 length: 18 residues. Whole-study findings and limits: Observed TCR beta diversity per million T cells went down as age went up. This fall followed a roughly linear course with age. Relative to aged donors, long-lived donors carried more naive CD4+ cells and displayed higher diversity.

This clonotype was seen more than once but under ten times. Its antigen is not identified. Extracted total RNA amounted to at least 5.5 micrograms for each sample. A second PCR of 7 to 11 cycles used a sample-barcoded 5' primer and a J-beta primer mix. TCRdb called the 5' RACE reads again in MiXCR, with one record for every CDR3 protein. The sample has about 720,000 distinct CDR3 sequences, about a fifth seen once. The sample was blood. The clonotype originates from an older man in good health. V is TRBV9 and J is TRBJ2-3; 13 positions agree with TRBD2. The CDR3 bases are TGTGCCAGCAGCGCCGGACTAGCGGGGGTCCCCGGCACAGATACGCAGTATTTT. This sequence encodes CASSAGLAGVPGTDTQYF.